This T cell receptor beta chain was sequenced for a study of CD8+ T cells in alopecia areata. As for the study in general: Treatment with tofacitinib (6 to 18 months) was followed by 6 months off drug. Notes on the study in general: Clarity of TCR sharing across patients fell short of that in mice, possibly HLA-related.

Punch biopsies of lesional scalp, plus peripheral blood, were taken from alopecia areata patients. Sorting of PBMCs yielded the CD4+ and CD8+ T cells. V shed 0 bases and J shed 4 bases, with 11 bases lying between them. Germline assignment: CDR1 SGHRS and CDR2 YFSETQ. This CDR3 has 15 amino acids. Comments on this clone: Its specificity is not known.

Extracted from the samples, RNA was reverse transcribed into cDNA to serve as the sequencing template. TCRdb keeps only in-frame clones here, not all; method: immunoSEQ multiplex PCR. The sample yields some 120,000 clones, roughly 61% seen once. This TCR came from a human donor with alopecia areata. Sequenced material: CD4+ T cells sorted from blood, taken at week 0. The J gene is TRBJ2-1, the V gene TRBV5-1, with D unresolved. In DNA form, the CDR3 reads TGCGCCAGCAGCTTGGTGGCAGGCCTTTACAATGAGCAGTTCTTC. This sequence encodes CASSLVAGLYNEQFF.